This T cell receptor (beta chain) emerged from a study of beta chain features in type 1 diabetes. Trimming cost V 2 bases and J 8 bases, with 12 bases left between them. Germline V gives CDR1 GTSNPN, CDR2 SVGIG (reference sequence). The CDR3 has 12 amino acids. CD45RO/CCR7/CD25/CD127/CD95/CD27 sorting isolated CD4+ naive, central memory, regulatory and stem cell-like memory cells. Investigators reverse transcribed all isolated RNA, so they sequenced expressed TCRB transcripts. Sequencing used immunoSEQ multiplex PCR; TCRdb keeps in-frame clones, though not all of them. The data contain 150,000 or so clones, just over 9% of them singletons.

The chain carries TRBV30 and TRBJ1-2; D is unclear. The sample taken for sequencing was central memory CD4+ T cells from blood. The sequence was obtained from a man younger than 35 in good health. The CDR3: CAWSPLLSGYTF. In nucleotides, the CDR3 is TGTGCCTGGAGTCCCCTCCTCTCGGGCTACACCTTC.